This T cell receptor (beta chain) comes out of a study of blood T cells in healthy people across ages (dated by TCRdb to the mid-2010s). Regarding the research as a whole: In model experiments, template switching captured about one uniquely barcoded TCR beta cDNA molecule for every two T cells. Age-related changes in TCR beta repertoire diversity were measured in the study by deep sequencing normalized with unique cDNA molecular identifiers. Four age groups were formed from the donors: young (average about 17 years), middle-aged (approximately 41), aged (62) and long-lived (82). To avoid experimental bias, donors of different ages were spread randomly across the sequencing lanes. The study analyzed two additional independent replicas of 1 million unique cDNA reads from the same blood draw for two donors, one aged 18 to 30 and one aged 80 or older. Results and caveats for the whole study, not just this receptor: Since profiling was done on bulk unsorted PBMCs, naive and antigen-experienced compartments could not be conclusively compared. Compared with the aged group, the long-lived group had more naive CD4+ T cells, fewer expanded clones and increased TCR diversity, a pattern suggesting age selection. Estimates of total diversity from one million sequenced T cells were regarded as lower bounds and underestimates. There was a strong correlation between observed TCR beta diversity and the percentage of naive T cells measured by flow cytometry. The CMV infection status of donors was not known, potentially confounding age-related changes in expanded clonotypes. Observed TCR beta diversity per million T cells fell roughly linearly with age, and a significant reduction was already apparent by age around 40.

The donors were some 36 Caucasian individuals from Russia, aged 6 to 90 years, who were systemically healthy. Each donor gave 9.5 to 10 milliliters of peripheral blood, drawn into EDTA-treated Vacutainer tubes. PBMCs were isolated by Ficoll-Paque density-gradient centrifugation, with at least 7 million obtained per sample. Trizol reagent was used to extract total RNA from PBMCs, with at least 6 micrograms per sample. For every donor, an aliquot of PBMCs went through flow cytometry to measure the percentages of naive CD45RAhigh/CD27high T cells. As regards this clonotype: No cognate antigen has been identified for it. No quality values exist for individual bases; no much larger clone is one base distant.

Receptor amplification or capture employed 5' RACE. This sample was sequenced with an Illumina HiSeq 2500. The second PCR ran for about 6 to 12 cycles and used a J-beta primer mix along with a sample-barcoded 5' primer. Each TCR beta cDNA molecule received a unique molecular identifier from a template-switch 5' adaptor carrying 12 random nucleotides. At least 2.5 million CDR3-containing paired-end reads were obtained from each sample. First-strand cDNA synthesis was performed from all RNA using the Mint cDNA synthesis kit, with priming by a TRBC-specific oligonucleotide. Following uracil-DNA glycosylase treatment, all cDNA underwent a first 18-cycle PCR with the universal primers M1SS and BC2_uni_R. Processing in the source paper ran as follows. Each sample was normalized by randomly selecting 1 million high-quality reads, each carrying a distinct molecular identifier. Instead of being binned into consensus sequences, reads with shared molecular identifiers were discarded. CDR3 identification, clonotype clustering and error correction used MiTCR with a Q25 quality threshold and the strictest error-elimination algorithm. A nonparametric unseen species model using Euler transformation provided a lower-bound estimate of total TCR beta diversity. TCRdb handled the public reads itself, with Q25 trimming in fastp and clone calling in MiXCR, and kept productive beta chains. Rows are unified per CDR3 protein, each entry keeping the most common DNA and genes. None of the V and J calls come from the authors' own analysis; TCRdb made them. The sample table lists some 1.6 million distinct CDR3 sequences, about 35% of them with a count of one. Approximately 10% of the sample rests with the top ten.

Trimming costs V 3 bases and J 5 bases, and their ends lie 10 bases apart. Taken from cysteine to phenylalanine, the CDR3 has 13 residues. Only the CDR3 portion is preserved as DNA: 39 bases, with reading frame beginning at the first base. This TCR was sampled from a woman aged 25 to 39 in good health. Sequencing input: blood. The chain was built from TRBV12-3 or TRBV12-4 and TRBJ2-5, with no D gene named confidently. Read as DNA, the sequence is TGTGCCAGCAGTTTTGTGGTCCGTGAGACCCAGTACTTC. The resulting protein is CASSFVVRETQYF.